Below, 23 T cell receptor beta chains from the same sample are listed, as sequenced in a study of cytomegalovirus exposure and HLA in healthy donors (dated by TCRdb to the late 2010s). The method was the immunoSEQ multiplex PCR assay. A mixture of 60 forward primers for TCR Vbeta segments and 13 reverse primers for TCR Jbeta segments was used in the multiplex PCR. In TCRdb, the immuneACCESS table is reduced to in-frame sequences with V and J assigned. These tables do not hold every clone; where another copy was compared, an unresolved V gene accounts for under half, and the others remain unexplained. This sample is represented by some 160,000 clones; about 85% of them were singletons. Of the sample, roughly 6.3% is held by the ten largest clones. Sequencing was carried out using PBMCs. The source is a male donor in good health and CMV-seropositive.

The chain is built from TRBV20-1 and TRBJ1-1; D call uncertain. Germline V lookup: CDR1 DFQATT, CDR2 SNEGSKA (reference sequence). V lost 5 bases, J lost 4 bases, and 2 bases lay in between. The CDR3 runs 9 residues. CDR3 DNA sequence: TGCAGTGCTCGCACTGAAGCTTTCTTT. Its protein product is CSARTEAFF.

The rearrangement joins TRBV7-8 to TRBJ1-2; TRBD1 matches at 8 bases. The junction had 15 bases not matched to a gene; V was cut back by 2 bases and J by 4 bases. CDR3 length: 18 amino acids. Germline CDR1 reads SGHVS; CDR2 reads FQNEAQ. The CDR3, as DNA: TGTGCCAGCAGCTTATTGGGAAGAACAGGGGGTCTTGTCTATGGCTACACCTTC. This codes for CASSLLGRTGGLVYGYTF.

The chain carries TRBV19 and TRBJ1-1; 9 bases are a match to TRBD1. The length of the CDR3 is 15 residues. Trimming at V came to 7 bases and at J to 6 bases, leaving 12 bases not matched to a gene. The germline gives CDR1 LNHDA, CDR2 SQIVND (reference sequence). The CDR3 is CASTYHKGQGPEAFF. For the CDR3, the DNA is TGTGCCAGTACTTACCACAAGGGACAGGGCCCTGAAGCTTTCTTT.

To note about this clone: One end of the junction is discordant with germline, which a read error may explain. The CDR3 here is CSSSPSLAGGPYNEQFF. The CDR3 coding sequence is TGTTCCAGCAGCCCCTCTCTAGCGGGAGGGCCCTACAATGAGCAGTTCTTC. The chain joins TRBV7-9 to TRBJ2-1, with TRBD2 matching over 12 bases. Germline V gives CDR1 SEHNR, CDR2 FQNEAQ (reference sequence). This CDR3 has 17 residues.

V gene TRBV11-2 combines with J gene TRBJ1-1; no definite D call. CDR1 is SGHAT and CDR2 is FQNNGV in the germline V gene. This CDR3 region has 12 residues. The V end lost 5 bases, the J end lost 1 base, and 5 bases lay between the germline ends. The CDR3 loop reads CASSRGNTEAFF. The CDR3 coding sequence is TGTGCCAGCAGCCGGGGGAACACTGAAGCTTTCTTT.

The J gene is TRBJ2-7, the V gene TRBV30, with 7 bases identical to TRBD2. CDR3 length: 12 amino acids. The germline V gene has CDR1 GTSNPN and CDR2 SVGIG (reference sequence). V lost 5 bases and J lost 4; bases outside the gene matches: 5. The CDR3 reads CAWSSGVYEQYF. In DNA form, the CDR3 reads TGTGCCTGGTCCAGCGGGGTATACGAGCAGTACTTC.

V gene TRBV7-2 combines with J gene TRBJ2-1; 7 bases map to TRBD2. V shed 5 bases, J shed 7 bases, and the junction held 5 bases outside the gene matches. The germline V gene encodes CDR1 SGHTA and CDR2 FQGNSA. The CDR3 is 13 amino acids. Here the CDR3 DNA reads TGTGCCAGCAGCATGCGACTAGCTAATGAGCAGTTCTTC. It is translated as CASSMRLANEQFF.

The gene calls are TRBV7-9 and TRBJ1-5, with 11 bases matching TRBD1. Trimming cost V 5 bases and J 4 bases; bases outside gene matches: 4. The CDR3 sequence is 15 residues long. Germline V CDR1 and CDR2: SEHNR, FQNEAQ (reference sequence). CDR3 residues: CASSKGQGENQPQHF. The CDR3 DNA reads as TGTGCCAGCAGCAAGGGACAGGGGGAGAATCAGCCCCAGCATTTT.

As concerns this clone: Its ends do not fully match the called genes, so a read error is possible. CDR3 bases: TGTGCCAGCTCCCCACAAGCGGGGTCCTTGAACACTGAAGCTTTCTTT. It specifies CASSPQAGSLNTEAFF. The chain has TRBV18 and TRBJ1-1; no clear D gene. Germline CDR1 and CDR2: KGHSH and LQKENI. The CDR3 extends over 16 amino acids.

This chain uses TRBV28 with TRBJ2-5; TRBD2 matches 8 bases. V trimming: 3 bases; J trimming: 2 bases; junction bases outside the gene matches: 5. The CDR3 spans 15 residues. Germline-derived CDR1 and CDR2 are MDHEN and SYDVKM. CDR3 DNA sequence: TGTGCCAGCAGTTTCCCGGGAGGGCTTCAAGAGACCCAGTACTTC. Amino acids: CASSFPGGLQETQYF.

This clone has a handful of counts. This sequence joins TRBV2 and TRBJ2-1; perhaps TRBD1 as D (5 bases). The V gene's germline CDR1 is SNHLY and CDR2 FYNNEI. Trimming removed 6 bases from V and 11 bases from J, with 11 bases in between. This CDR3 is 11 amino acids long. CDR3 region: CASRRTHQQFF. As DNA, the CDR3 is TGTGCCAGCAGGAGGACACACCAGCAGTTCTTC.

The chain has TRBV19 and TRBJ2-1, with a possible D match to TRBD2 (5 bases). Germline assignment: CDR1 LNHDA and CDR2 SQIVND (reference sequence). Trimming stripped 1 base from V and 7 bases from J, with 14 bases between. This CDR3 comprises 15 residues. CDR3 nucleotide sequence: TGTGCCAGTAGTATAGTAAGGAGCCCGGGAAATGAGCAGTTCTTC. Its translation is CASSIVRSPGNEQFF.

The chain has TRBV30 and TRBJ1-1; possibly TRBD1 for D (5 bases). The CDR3 runs to 14 residues. The germline V and J ends were trimmed by 0 bases and 4 bases, with 12 bases remaining between them. Germline V gives CDR1 GTSNPN, CDR2 SVGIG (reference sequence). The DNA of the CDR3 is TGTGCCTGGAGTGTATGGGGGGGTACCACTGAAGCTTTCTTT. It translates to CAWSVWGGTTEAFF.

The chain combines TRBV11-2 with TRBJ2-3; 9 bases map to TRBD2. The CDR3 is 15 amino acids. V shed 5 bases and J 0 bases; nucleotides not matched to a gene: 3. Germline V gene sequence: CDR1 SGHAT, CDR2 FQNNGV. The CDR3 region has the DNA TGTGCCAGCAGCCCCGGGACTAGCAGCACAGATACGCAGTATTTT. Its translation is CASSPGTSSTDTQYF.

The J gene is TRBJ2-5, the V gene TRBV5-1, with TRBD1 as a possible D gene (5 bases). V was cut by 0 bases and J by 9 bases, with 6 bases left in between. Germline V gene lookup returns CDR1 SGHRS and CDR2 YFSETQ. The CDR3 is made up of 11 amino acids. CDR3 protein: CASSLEGAQYF. The DNA of the CDR3 is TGCGCCAGCAGCTTGGAAGGGGCCCAGTACTTC.

The CDR3 nucleotides read TGTGCCAGCAGTTCGACCGGGACAGGGGTCCTTCGGGGCACCGGGGAGCTGTTTTTT. This encodes CASSSTGTGVLRGTGELFF. The chain combines TRBV28 with TRBJ2-2, with 10 bases that match TRBD1. The CDR3 sequence is 19 residues long. Per the germline V gene, CDR1 is MDHEN and CDR2 is SYDVKM. The V segment lost 4 bases and the J segment 4 bases; nucleotides outside the gene matches: 15.

The chain has TRBV27 and TRBJ1-6, with TRBD1 as a possible D gene (5 bases). V was pared by 4 bases and J by 6 bases, with 13 bases between. The length of the CDR3 is 15 residues. CDR1 MNHEY and CDR2 SMNVEV come from the germline V gene (reference sequence). The DNA of the CDR3 is TGTGCCAGCAGTTCACCTCCGGGACTTAATTCACCCCTCCACTTT. Amino acid sequence: CASSSPPGLNSPLHF.

The J gene is TRBJ2-3, the V gene TRBV27; 12 bases line up with TRBD2. V lost 0 bases to trimming and J lost 5 bases; unmatched junction nucleotides: 6. CDR1 is MNHEY and CDR2 is SMNVEV in the germline V gene (reference sequence). The CDR3 runs to 17 residues. The CDR3 sequence: CASSLSASGRAGDTQYF. In DNA form, the CDR3 reads TGTGCCAGCAGTTTATCGGCTAGCGGGAGGGCCGGAGATACGCAGTATTTT.

The rearrangement links TRBV6-6 to TRBJ2-3, with D possibly matching TRBD1 (5 bases). The germline CDR1 and CDR2 sequences are MNHNY and SVGAGI (reference sequence). Trimming cost V 7 bases and J 6 bases, with 17 bases left between them. CDR3 length: 14 amino acids. The CDR3: CASNKGRTWDTQYF. CDR3 coding DNA: TGTGCCAGCAATAAGGGGCGGACCTGGGATACGCAGTATTTT.

This chain joins TRBV19 and TRBJ1-1; no clear D gene. V lost 5 bases, J lost 1 base, and 8 bases lay in between. The CDR3 totals 13 residues. Looked up from germline, CDR1 is LNHDA and CDR2 is SQIVND (reference sequence). The CDR3 nucleotides are TGTGCCAGTAGTGCTCAGTCGAACACTGAAGCTTTCTTT. As protein: CASSAQSNTEAFF.

On this clone: This sample also contains other DNA sequences that code for the same CDR3. This sequence joins TRBV5-4 and TRBJ2-7; the match to TRBD2 covers 7 bases. From germline, CDR1 is SGHNT and CDR2 YYREEE (reference sequence). Trimming took 0 bases from V and 0 from J; bases not matched to a gene: 0. The CDR3 length is 14 residues. The CDR3: CASSLGGSSYEQYF. DNA for the CDR3: TGTGCCAGCAGCTTGGGCGGGAGCTCCTACGAGCAGTACTTC. Full variable domain (missing parts from reference TRBV5-4 and TRBJ2-7): ETGVTQSPTHLIKTRGQQVTLRCSSQSGHNTVSWYQQALGQGPQFIFQYYREEENGRGNFPPRFSGLQFPNYSSELNVNALELDDSALYLCASSLGGSSYEQYFGPGTRLTVT.

The genes are TRBV14 and TRBJ2-6, with TRBD2 matching over 8 bases. The CDR3 is 17 residues long. Germline CDR1 is SGHDN and CDR2 is FVKESK. V dropped 5 bases and J dropped 0; count of bases not matched to a gene: 6. CDR3 region: CASSFAGGPSGANVLTF. As DNA, the CDR3 is TGTGCCAGCAGCTTTGCGGGAGGTCCCTCTGGGGCCAACGTCCTGACTTTC.

The CDR3 reads CASSHEGGGTIFRSYEQYF. The CDR3 coding sequence is TGTGCCAGCAGCCACGAGGGGGGAGGGACTATTTTTCGCTCCTACGAGCAGTACTTC. The V gene is TRBV11-2, the J gene TRBJ2-7, with TRBD2 as a possible D gene (7 bases). This CDR3 spans 19 amino acids. The V end was cut by 5 bases, the J end by 0 bases, with 26 bases between. The V gene's germline CDR1 is SGHAT and CDR2 FQNNGV.